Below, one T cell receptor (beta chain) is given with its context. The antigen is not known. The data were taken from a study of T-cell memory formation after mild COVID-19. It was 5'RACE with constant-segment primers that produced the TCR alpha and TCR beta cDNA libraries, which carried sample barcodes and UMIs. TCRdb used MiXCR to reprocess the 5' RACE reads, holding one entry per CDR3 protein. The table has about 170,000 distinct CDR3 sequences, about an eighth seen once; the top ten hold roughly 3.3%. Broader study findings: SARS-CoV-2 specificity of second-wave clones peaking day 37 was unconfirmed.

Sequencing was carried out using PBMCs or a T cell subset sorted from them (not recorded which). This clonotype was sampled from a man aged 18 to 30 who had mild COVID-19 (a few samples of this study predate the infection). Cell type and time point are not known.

This chain's CDR3 is CASSLQTNRAGANVLTF. As DNA, the CDR3 is TGCGCCAGCAGCTTGCAAACCAACAGGGCTGGGGCCAACGTCCTGACTTTC. V is TRBV5-1 and J is TRBJ2-6; D might be TRBD1 (6 bases). This CDR3 has 17 amino acids. Germline V gene lookup returns CDR1 SGHRS and CDR2 YFSETQ. Deletions cut 1 base from V and 2 bases from J, with 13 bases between.